This section outlines one T cell receptor (beta chain) sequence together with its context. There is no known antigen for this receptor. The sample holds no much larger clone one base away, and base qualities are not on file. The donors were healthy, HIV-negative adults with no recently reported acute infections or vaccinations. Every donor was a Caucasian adult residing in Nashville, Tennessee, USA. For unsorted samples, 75 million to 100 million PBMCs were counted and genomic DNA was extracted with the QIAamp DNA Blood Mini kit. After blood collection by leukapheresis, PBMCs were isolated using Ficoll-Histopaque density gradient centrifugation and then cryopreserved in the vapor phase of liquid nitrogen. This specimen belongs to a study of shared clonotypes between healthy human individuals (dated by TCRdb to about 2020). About the full investigation: Three men and a couple of women, aged 18 to 49 years, made up the cohort. To estimate repertoire size and how much clonotypes are shared between individuals, the study performed deep sequencing of blood TCR repertoires from a handful of healthy adults. Different laboratories and diverse techniques were used to prepare libraries and sequence TCR repertoires, to increase sequencing depth and limit assay-specific biases. Leukapheresis yielded between about 0.9 and 8.9 billion PBMCs per donor.

Using the deep immunoSEQ assay, multiplex PCR amplified TCR CDR3 regions from genomic DNA. Genomic DNA extracted from each cell subset was distributed evenly over all wells of several immunoSEQ 96-well plates, and each plate served as one replicate. Each replicate PCR for unsorted PBMC received roughly 300 ng genomic DNA, equal to 25,000 to 35,000 T cell genomes. Unsorted PBMC genomic DNA was sequenced across ten immunoSEQ deep assay plates. Purified libraries were quantified with a Qubit 3.0 fluorometer, sized on a Bioanalyzer 2100, and re-quantified with the KAPA Library Quantification kit. A separate single-read 150-cycle Illumina NextSeq 550 flow cell was used to sequence each immunoSEQ 96-well plate. For the original study's pipeline: Because only junctional sequences without quality scores were contained in the immunoSEQ output, filtering matching that applied to full-length reads could not be performed. Sequences were annotated with PyIR, a Python wrapper for IgBLAST v1.9, using IMGT germline references to assign V/J genes and CDR3. Reads with weak V/J assignments (E-value above 1e-6), missing CDR3, stop codons, out-of-frame junctions, or ambiguous translated residues were removed. V3J clonotypes were defined by identical inferred V gene, J gene, and CDR3 amino acid sequence. The percentage overlap between two repertoires was calculated by dividing the number of shared unique clonotypes by the size of the smaller repertoire. RTK rarefaction, the Chao1 estimator, and Recon v2.1 estimates of unobserved clonotypes were used to assess repertoire richness. In its TCRdb copy, this immuneACCESS table keeps in-frame sequences only and misses some clones. Where compared with another copy, unresolved V genes explain less than half of these, and the others have no known cause. V, J and clone size derive from that table, while D and trimming were established from the DNA sequence. The sample contains fewer than 650,000 clones, roughly 72% of them found a single time. The ten top clones hold 9.5% to 15% of the sample.

What the research found in general, with its limitations: Pairwise subsampling indicated that sequencing depth was expected to affect the degree of clonotype sharing among donors. Because the study included only a small number of donors, the genetic and exposure-history diversity represented was limited. Sampling was restricted to blood, and TCR repertoires in tissues likely differ from the TCR repertoires found in blood.

The sample consisted of PBMCs. The TCR originated in a woman between 40 and 55 years old in good health. Some clones in this sample may be carry-over from other donors' samples.

At the DNA level, the sequence is TGTGCCAGCAGCCAAGATGCCACAGGGGGGGAGACCCAGTACTTC. It codes for CASSQDATGGETQYF. The rearranged segments are TRBV4-2 and TRBJ2-5; 8 middle bases align to TRBD1. The junction shows trimming of 0 bases on V and 5 bases on J, and the gene matches do not reach 5 bases of it. The CDR3 has 15 amino acids, counting the end cysteine and phenylalanine. The only DNA kept is the CDR3, 45 bases in frame from the first base. In the germline V gene, CDR1 corresponds to LGHNA and CDR2 to YNFKEQ.